The 23 T cell receptor beta chains given below trace back to one sample, sequenced in a study of OX40 agonist ivuxolimab in advanced cancers. Assay used: immunoSEQ multiplex PCR; TCRdb lists only in-frame clones, some missing. The sample has roughly 100,000 clones, 90% seen once. The sequences come from CD4+ or CD8+ T cells sorted from blood, collected in a trial of the OX40 agonist ivuxolimab. The source is an adult with an advanced solid tumor such as melanoma, head and neck, liver or kidney cancer.

V gene TRBV6-6 combines with J gene TRBJ1-6; D ambiguous. V dropped 0 bases and J dropped 13 bases, with 4 bases sitting between them. There are 11 residues in the CDR3. Germline values: CDR1 MNHNY, CDR2 SVGAGI (reference sequence). The CDR3 DNA sequence: TGTGCCAGCAGTTACTCGAGTCCCCTCCACTTT. Its translation: CASSYSSPLHF.

This chain connects TRBV19 to TRBJ2-1, with D tentatively TRBD2 (7 bases). Germline CDR1 reads LNHDA; CDR2 reads SQIVND (reference sequence). The CDR3 is 14 residues long. V was trimmed by 9 bases and J by 2 bases, leaving 14 bases between them. Here the CDR3 reads CASMGGATYNEQFF. Written as DNA, the CDR3 is TGTGCCAGCATGGGGGGGGCGACCTACAATGAGCAGTTCTTC.

The V call is TRBV28, the J call TRBJ2-7; TRBD2 aligns across 8 bases. The CDR3 length is 13 residues. Trimming removed 5 bases from V and 5 bases from J; junction bases left unmatched: 5. Germline-derived CDR1 and CDR2 are MDHEN and SYDVKM. DNA of the CDR3: TGTGCCAGCAGTCGCAGCGGGGGCCACGAGCAGTACTTC. It yields the protein CASSRSGGHEQYF.

This clone has only a few counts. The genes are TRBV7-3 and TRBJ2-5; 14 bases map to TRBD2. Germline CDR1 reads SGHTA; CDR2 reads FQGTGA. The length of the CDR3 is 17 residues. Unmatched junction bases numbered 7, after V lost 5 bases and J lost 2 bases. The CDR3 protein is CASSPGTSGGTQETQYF. As DNA, the CDR3 is TGTGCCAGCAGCCCCGGGACTAGCGGGGGAACTCAAGAGACCCAGTACTTC.

This chain connects TRBV7-2 to TRBJ1-1; D might be TRBD1 (5 bases). The CDR3 covers 15 residues. Germline assignment: CDR1 SGHTA and CDR2 FQGNSA. V shed 1 base and J shed 4 bases, with 13 bases lying between them. Here the CDR3 reads CASSLDLYGGTEAFF. The CDR3 DNA reads as TGTGCCAGCAGCTTAGATTTATACGGGGGCACTGAAGCTTTCTTT.

The genes are TRBV10-3 and TRBJ2-7; D is unresolved. The ends were cut back, 6 bases at V and 1 base at J, with 10 bases in the middle. The germline V gene encodes CDR1 ENHRY and CDR2 SYGVKD. This CDR3 has 13 residues. CDR3: CAIRSSDSYEQYF. As DNA, the CDR3 is TGTGCCATCAGGAGCTCGGATTCCTACGAGCAGTACTTC.

The chain uses TRBV6-1 and TRBJ1-6; D is ambiguous. Trimming took 4 bases from V and 10 from J, leaving 11 bases between them. The CDR3 extends over 13 amino acids. CDR1 MNHNS and CDR2 SASEGT come from the germline V gene. The CDR3 spells CASSAESLSPLHF. The CDR3 DNA reads TGTGCCAGCAGTGCGGAGTCTCTCTCACCCCTCCACTTT.

The chain joins TRBV5-5 to TRBJ1-6; 7 bases are a match to TRBD1. The CDR3 contains 17 residues. Germline V gene data show CDR1 as SGHKS and CDR2 as YYEKEE (reference sequence). Trimming cost V 3 bases and J 2 bases; bases outside gene matches: 8. The CDR3 DNA follows: TGTGCCAGCAGCTGGATGACAGGGTTCGCCTATAATTCACCCCTCCACTTT. Its translation is CASSWMTGFAYNSPLHF.

This chain links TRBV18 with TRBJ1-1; 7 positions agree with TRBD1. The CDR3 contains 15 residues. Trimming took 4 bases from V and 0 from J; bases not matched to a gene: 5. Germline V gene lookup returns CDR1 KGHSH and CDR2 LQKENI. In nucleotides, the CDR3 is TGTGCCAGCTCACGAACCGGGACAGTGAACACTGAAGCTTTCTTT. Its protein product is CASSRTGTVNTEAFF.

J is TRBJ2-3 and V is TRBV28; D is unresolved. The CDR3 extends over 11 amino acids. Germline CDR1 is MDHEN and CDR2 is SYDVKM. The ends were cut back, 1 base at V and 6 bases at J, with 2 bases in the middle. The CDR3 sequence: CASSLFDTQYF. The CDR3 DNA sequence: TGTGCCAGCAGTTTATTCGATACGCAGTATTTT.

The chain recombines TRBV18 with TRBJ2-7; tentatively, D is TRBD1 or TRBD2 (5 bases each). The V end was cut by 1 base, the J end by 7 bases, with 8 bases between. The germline V gene has CDR1 KGHSH and CDR2 LQKENI. This CDR3 is built from 12 residues. As DNA, the CDR3 is TGTGCCAGCTCACCACGGGGGTTGGAGCAGTACTTC. It specifies CASSPRGLEQYF. The full variable domain, rest sourced from reference TRBV18 and TRBJ2-7, is NAGVMQNPRHLVRRRGQEARLRCSPMKGHSHVYWYRQLPEEGLKFMVYLQKENIIDESGMPKERFSAEFPKEGPSILRIQQVVRGDSAAYFCASSPRGLEQYFGPGTRLTVT.

The chain couples TRBV4-3 to TRBJ1-5, with D unresolved. Trimming removed 3 bases from V and 0 bases from J, with 9 bases in between. The CDR3 extends over 15 amino acids. Germline V CDR1 and CDR2: LGHNA, YSLEER. The CDR3 reads CASSQDGISNQPQHF. The CDR3 DNA reads as TGCGCCAGCAGCCAGGACGGTATTAGCAATCAGCCCCAGCATTTT.

The chain employs TRBV6-4 and TRBJ1-3; TRBD1 matches at 7 bases. Germline loops: CDR1 MRHNA, CDR2 SNTAGT. The CDR3 sequence is 18 residues long. V shed 3 bases, J shed 2 bases, and the junction held 13 bases outside the gene matches. The CDR3 DNA reads as TGTGCCAGCAGTGAATCCTACAGGGGACCCCTACCTGGAAACACCATATATTTT. This sequence encodes CASSESYRGPLPGNTIYF.

In DNA form, the CDR3 reads TGTGCCAGCAGTCCGGGACAGGGAAGCTATGGCTACACCTTC. It translates to CASSPGQGSYGYTF. The chain is built from TRBV6-5 and TRBJ1-2, with 9 positions matching TRBD1. This CDR3 region has 14 residues. Germline trimming cut 5 bases from V and 4 bases from J; bases unmatched to any gene: 5. Germline V gene sequence: CDR1 MNHEY, CDR2 SVGAGI.

The rearrangement links TRBV18 to TRBJ1-6, with 9 bases matching TRBD1. The trim removed 5 bases at V and 10 bases at J, leaving 3 bases unmatched. In germline, CDR1 is KGHSH, CDR2 LQKENI. There are 13 residues in the CDR3. CDR3 in DNA: TGTGCCAGCTCAAGGGACAGGGTCTCACCCCTCCACTTT. This translates into CASSRDRVSPLHF.

This chain links TRBV7-8 with TRBJ2-7; the D gene is possibly TRBD1 (5 bases). The CDR3 is 14 residues long. The germline CDR1 and CDR2 sequences are SGHVS and FQNEAQ. Trimming shortened V by 6 bases and J by 3 bases, and 15 bases separated the two germline ends. CDR3 protein: CASSRQGRSYEQYF. CDR3 sequence (DNA): TGTGCCAGCAGTAGGCAGGGTAGAAGCTACGAGCAGTACTTC. Full variable domain (remainder filled in from reference TRBV7-8 and TRBJ2-7): GAGVSQSPRYKVAKRGQDVALRCDPISGHVSLFWYQQALGQGPEFLTYFQNEAQLDKSGLPSDRFFAERPEGSVSTLKIQRTQQEDSAVYLCASSRQGRSYEQYFGPGTRLTVT.

The rearrangement joins TRBV5-1 to TRBJ2-3; D is undetermined. The CDR3 totals 14 residues. Looked up from germline, CDR1 is SGHRS and CDR2 is YFSETQ. V gave up 0 bases and J gave up 4 bases, with 9 bases separating them. CDR3 loop: CASSLDGLSDTQYF. The CDR3 DNA follows: TGCGCCAGCAGCTTGGATGGGTTGTCAGATACGCAGTATTTT.

The chain combines TRBV12-5 with TRBJ2-3; no definite D call. Germline CDR1 and CDR2: LGHNT and FRNRAP. Trimming pared 3 bases from V and 3 bases from J, leaving 4 bases between. The CDR3 spans 12 residues. CDR3 region: CASGLSTDTQYF. The DNA of the CDR3 is TGTGCTAGTGGTTTATCAACAGATACGCAGTATTTT.

The V gene is TRBV6-6, the J gene TRBJ2-2, with 7 bases matching TRBD2. Germline-derived CDR1 and CDR2 are MNHNY and SVGAGI (reference sequence). CDR3 length: 16 residues. With 6 bases clipped from V and 5 bases from J, the junction kept 12 bases outside the gene matches. This CDR3 is CASRGGERGNTGELFF. In nucleotides, the CDR3 is TGTGCCAGCAGGGGCGGGGAGCGGGGAAATACCGGGGAGCTGTTTTTT.

CDR3 in DNA: TGTGCCAGCCCGTACCCGACAGGGAATGGCTATGGCTACACCTTC. It codes for CASPYPTGNGYGYTF. The chain links TRBV6-5 to TRBJ1-2; 7 bases line up with TRBD1. CDR3 length equals 15 residues. J lost 4 bases, V lost 8 bases, and 13 bases had no gene match. The V gene's germline CDR1 is MNHEY and CDR2 SVGAGI.

V is TRBV7-7 and J is TRBJ2-4; D unclear. This CDR3 is built from 16 residues. Germline lookup yields CDR1 SSHAT and CDR2 FNYEAQ (reference sequence). V lost 5 bases and J lost 1, with 15 bases in between. The CDR3 DNA sequence: TGTGCCAGCAGCCCCCACAGCGTAGCCGCCAAAAACATTCAGTACTTC. Amino acids: CASSPHSVAAKNIQYF. Supplemented by reference TRBV7-7 and TRBJ2-4, the full variable domain reads GAGVSQSPRYKVTKRGQDVTLRCDPISSHATLYWYQQALGQGPEFLTYFNYEAQPDKSGLPSDRFSAERPEGSISTLTIQRTEQRDSAMYRCASSPHSVAAKNIQYFGAGTRLSVL.

The chain combines TRBV9 with TRBJ1-1; unclear D gene. Trimming took off 1 base at V and 1 base at J, with 5 bases between the two ends. The CDR3 covers 13 residues. The germline CDR1 and CDR2 sequences are SGDLS and YYNGEE. The DNA of the CDR3 is TGTGCCAGCAGCGTAAATAAGAACACTGAAGCTTTCTTT. Protein: CASSVNKNTEAFF.

The chain is built from TRBV30 and TRBJ1-2; D gene ambiguous. The V end lost 5 bases, the J end lost 4 bases, and 8 bases lay between the germline ends. The CDR3 has 11 amino acids. The germline CDR1 and CDR2 sequences are GTSNPN and SVGIG (reference sequence). CDR3 residues: CAWGRRYGYTF. The CDR3 DNA sequence: TGTGCCTGGGGTAGACGCTATGGCTACACCTTC.